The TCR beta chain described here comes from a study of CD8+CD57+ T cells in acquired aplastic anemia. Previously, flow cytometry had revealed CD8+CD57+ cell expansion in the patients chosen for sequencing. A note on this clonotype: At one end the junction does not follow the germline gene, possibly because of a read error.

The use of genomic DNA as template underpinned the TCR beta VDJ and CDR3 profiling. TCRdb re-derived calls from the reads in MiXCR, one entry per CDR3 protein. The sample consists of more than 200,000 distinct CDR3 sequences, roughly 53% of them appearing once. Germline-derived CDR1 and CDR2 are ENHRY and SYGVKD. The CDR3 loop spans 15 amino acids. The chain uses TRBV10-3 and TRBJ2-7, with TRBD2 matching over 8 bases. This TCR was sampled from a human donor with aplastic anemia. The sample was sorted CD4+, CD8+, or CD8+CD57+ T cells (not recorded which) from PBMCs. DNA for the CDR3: TGTGCCAGCAGTGAAATCTCGCGGGAGGACGACGAGCAGTACTTC. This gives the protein CASSEISREDDEQYF.